This entry concerns a single T cell receptor (beta chain). These data are taken from a study of blood T cell repertoires in COVID-19. Study context: Sites in the United States, Italy and Spain provided acute and convalescent COVID-19 samples. PBMCs, B-cell-depleted T cells, or T cells were the source of the cDNA or gDNA that made up the material.

Generated by immunoSEQ multiplex PCR, the TCRdb table keeps only in-frame clones and is missing some. The table shows about 40,000 clones, with more than 60% occurring only once. In germline, CDR1 is SGHRS, CDR2 YFSETQ. Trimming stripped 4 bases from V and 0 bases from J, with 10 bases between. The CDR3 is 15 amino acids. The V call is TRBV5-1, the J call TRBJ2-2; D is perhaps TRBD1 (6 bases). The sequence was collected from a woman in her sixties or seventies with acute or convalescent COVID-19. Sequences were obtained from peripheral blood. CDR3 amino acids: CASSQDSPNTGELFF. CDR3 sequence (DNA): TGCGCCAGCAGCCAGGACAGTCCGAACACCGGGGAGCTGTTTTTT.